Presented here are 24 T cell receptor beta chains from one specimen sequenced in a study of regulatory T cells in long-lasting Graves disease. Investigators prepared the TCR beta libraries by applying iRepertoire HTBI primers and Arm-PCR of CDR3 regions. TCRdb re-called the multiplex PCR reads through MiXCR, storing one row per CDR3 protein. In the table there are roughly 500,000 distinct CDR3 sequences, around 21% of which are singletons. Time point in this sample: persistent/refractory GD, antithyroid drugs over 5 years with positive TRAb. Extracted PBMC RNA gave rise to the TCR library. The input for sequencing was peripheral blood mononuclear cells (PBMCs), taken when the disease was refractory, from a patient treated with antithyroid drugs. Receptor source: a female donor with Graves disease.

CDR3 nucleotides: TGTGCCAGCAGCAAGACAGGGGGTCCCTACGAGCAGTACTTC. The encoded protein is CASSKTGGPYEQYF. The rearrangement uses TRBV13 and TRBJ2-7, with 9 bases fitting TRBD1. CDR3 length equals 14 residues. After removal of 5 bases from V and 2 bases from J, the junction contained 4 bases not matched to a gene. Per germline, CDR1 PRHDT and CDR2 FYEKMQ (reference sequence).

This clonotype was detected ten times or more. The V and J genes are TRBV20-1 and TRBJ2-5; TRBD2 is a possible D gene (6 bases). Germline CDR1 is DFQATT and CDR2 is SNEGSKA (reference sequence). This CDR3 has 14 residues. V was pared by 1 base and J by 3 bases, with 12 bases between. The CDR3 sequence: CSARGGGNKETQYF. The CDR3 DNA reads as TGCAGTGCTAGAGGTGGGGGGAATAAAGAGACCCAGTACTTC.

This clonotype was found a few times. The chain links TRBV5-4 to TRBJ1-2; 8 bases align to TRBD1. J was trimmed by 5 bases and V by 0 bases; bases with no gene match: 9. Germline CDR1 SGHNT, CDR2 YYREEE (reference sequence). This CDR3 has 16 residues. CDR3 DNA: TGTGCCAGCAGCTTGGCCGGACAGGGATCGGCTTATGGCTACACCTTC. This translates into CASSLAGQGSAYGYTF.

The chain links TRBV27 to TRBJ1-6; the D is unclear. V was pared by 5 bases and J by 10 bases, with 9 bases between. Germline CDR1 is MNHEY and CDR2 is SMNVEV (reference sequence). CDR3 size: 12 residues. The chain's CDR3 is CASSPPKSPLHF. In nucleotides, the CDR3 is TGTGCCAGCAGTCCCCCTAAATCACCCCTCCACTTT.

This clonotype appeared many times. This chain joins TRBV27 and TRBJ1-1, with 7 bases lining up with TRBD1. V lost 3 bases and J lost 5; bases outside the gene matches: 9. Germline assignment: CDR1 MNHEY and CDR2 SMNVEV (reference sequence). This CDR3 is 15 amino acids long. Here the CDR3 DNA reads TGTGCCAGCAGTTTTCTCGGACAGGCCATTACTGAAGCTTTCTTT. It translates to CASSFLGQAITEAFF.

The chain uses TRBV19 and TRBJ2-7; D gene uncertain. Germline V gives CDR1 LNHDA, CDR2 SQIVND (reference sequence). V was shortened by 1 base and J by 0 bases, with 7 bases between the two germline ends. This CDR3 region has 14 residues. The CDR3 DNA reads as TGTGCCAGTAGTATAGGGGCGAGCTCCTACGAGCAGTACTTC. It codes for CASSIGASSYEQYF.

At least ten counts were recorded for this clonotype. The V call is TRBV6-5, the J call TRBJ1-5; no firm D call. Germline CDR1 and CDR2: MNHEY and SVGAGI. V was shortened by 0 bases and J by 1 base, with 4 bases between the two germline ends. This CDR3 region has 14 residues. Here the CDR3 reads CASSYSSSNQPQHF. CDR3 nucleotides: TGTGCCAGCAGTTACTCATCCAGCAATCAGCCCCAGCATTTT.

This clonotype was seen ten or more times. The rearrangement joins TRBV10-3 to TRBJ1-1; 9 positions match TRBD1. The CDR3 totals 14 residues. Germline loops: CDR1 ENHRY, CDR2 SYGVKD. V shed 6 bases and J 2 bases; nucleotides not matched to a gene: 4. The CDR3 DNA reads TGTGCCATCAGAACAACAGGGGGCAACACTGAAGCTTTCTTT. Translating it yields CAIRTTGGNTEAFF.

This chain links TRBV2 with TRBJ2-3; 10 bases line up with TRBD2. V was clipped by 6 bases and J by 3 bases; unmatched bases: 9. This CDR3 has 16 residues. In germline, CDR1 is SNHLY, CDR2 FYNNEI. DNA of the CDR3: TGTGCCAGCAGGCCTCTAAAGCGGGAGGGAACAGATACGCAGTATTTT. Translation gives CASRPLKREGTDTQYF.

The table lists this clonotype with many counts. This chain joins TRBV28 and TRBJ2-7; TRBD2 matches at 8 bases. The germline CDR1 and CDR2 sequences are MDHEN and SYDVKM. CDR3 size: 16 residues. Trimming removed 5 bases from V and 3 bases from J; junction bases left unmatched: 12. CDR3 in amino acids: CASSGFAPGTSYEQYF. Written as DNA, the CDR3 is TGTGCCAGCAGTGGATTTGCCCCCGGGACTAGCTACGAGCAGTACTTC.

This clonotype came up once. The V gene is TRBV19, the J gene TRBJ2-1; 8 bases are shared with TRBD1. The CDR3 length is 12 residues. From germline, CDR1 is LNHDA and CDR2 SQIVND (reference sequence). For the CDR3, the DNA is TGTGCGACAATTCAGGGGGCTAATGAGCAGTTCTTC. Amino acids: CATIQGANEQFF.

This chain links TRBV10-2 with TRBJ1-5; D unresolved. CDR1 is WSHSY and CDR2 is SAAADI in the germline V gene. Trimming left V 8 bases short and J 4 bases short, with 12 bases between. The CDR3 has 13 amino acids. CDR3 residues: CASEAAQNQPQHF. As DNA, the CDR3 is TGCGCCAGCGAGGCAGCTCAAAATCAGCCCCAGCATTTT.

This clonotype was counted only a few times. This chain joins TRBV20-1 and TRBJ2-7, with 9 bases matching TRBD1. V gave up 3 bases and J gave up 5 bases; unmatched junction bases: 11. Germline CDR1 reads DFQATT; CDR2 reads SNEGSKA (reference sequence). The CDR3 is 15 residues long. The CDR3 coding sequence is TGCAGTGCTAGGCCCACCGGGACAGGGCGCCACGAGCAGTACTTC. Its protein is CSARPTGTGRHEQYF.

The rearrangement uses TRBV20-1 and TRBJ2-7, with 7 bases matching TRBD2. The CDR3 extends over 15 amino acids. Per germline, CDR1 DFQATT and CDR2 SNEGSKA (reference sequence). The trim removed 0 bases at V and 0 bases at J, leaving 5 bases unmatched. The CDR3 DNA sequence: TGCAGTGCTAGAGATATGGCGGGAGACTCCTACGAGCAGTACTTC. Its translation is CSARDMAGDSYEQYF.

As for this clonotype: At one end the junction does not follow the germline gene, possibly because of a read error. The CDR3 region has the DNA TGTACCAGCAGCTTGGCTGCCGTTGGAGGATCGAACACTGAAGCTTTCTTT. Its translation is CTSSLAAVGGSNTEAFF. The chain combines TRBV11-2 with TRBJ1-1; no reliable D call. The CDR3 spans 17 residues. CDR1 SGHAT and CDR2 FQNNGV come from the germline V gene.

The chain recombines TRBV5-1 with TRBJ1-2, with a weak D call TRBD1 (5 bases). The length of the CDR3 is 16 residues. V lost 0 bases and J lost 2, with 14 bases in between. The germline gives CDR1 SGHRS, CDR2 YFSETQ. The CDR3 DNA reads TGCGCCAGCAGCTTGGTTTTTGGACACCTCAACTATGGCTACACCTTC. Its protein is CASSLVFGHLNYGYTF.

V usage is TRBV5-4 and J usage is TRBJ2-2; D is uncertain. This CDR3 comprises 17 residues. Trimming took off 2 bases at V and 0 bases at J, with 14 bases between the two ends. Per germline, CDR1 SGHNT and CDR2 YYREEE (reference sequence). The CDR3 nucleotides are TGTGCCAGCAGCTTCCCATCTCGTGGGGCGAACACCGGGGAGCTGTTTTTT. Amino acids: CASSFPSRGANTGELFF. The variable domain in full, completed from reference TRBV5-4 and TRBJ2-2, reads ETGVTQSPTHLIKTRGQQVTLRCSSQSGHNTVSWYQQALGQGPQFIFQYYREEENGRGNFPPRFSGLQFPNYSSELNVNALELDDSALYLCASSFPSRGANTGELFFGEGSRLTVL.

This clonotype has more than one count but fewer than ten. V gene TRBV7-2 combines with J gene TRBJ1-1; tentatively, D is TRBD1 (5 bases). The CDR3 is 15 residues long. V dropped 4 bases and J dropped 2 bases, with 14 bases sitting between them. Germline V gives CDR1 SGHTA, CDR2 FQGNSA. The CDR3 region is CASSSESTGNTEAFF. CDR3 DNA sequence: TGTGCCAGCAGCTCCGAAAGCACAGGAAACACTGAAGCTTTCTTT.

This clonotype was counted only a few times. V and J are TRBV27 and TRBJ1-3; D unclear. With 0 bases removed from V and 4 bases from J, the gap between germline ends came to 4 bases. The V gene's germline CDR1 is MNHEY and CDR2 SMNVEV (reference sequence). The CDR3 loop spans 13 amino acids. The CDR3 sequence: CASSLSRGNTIYF. CDR3 nucleotides: TGTGCCAGCAGTTTATCCAGAGGAAACACCATATATTTT.

There are many counts of this clonotype. This sequence joins TRBV28 and TRBJ1-4; 7 nucleotides align to TRBD1. Germline V gene data show CDR1 as MDHEN and CDR2 as SYDVKM. The CDR3 length is 12 residues. The ends lost 10 bases at V and 4 bases at J; junction bases unmatched: 3. The CDR3 loop is CATRQGNEKLFF. In nucleotides, the CDR3 is TGTGCCACAAGACAGGGTAATGAAAAACTGTTTTTT.

This chain connects TRBV6-5 to TRBJ2-7, with 9 bases that match TRBD2. The J segment lost 2 bases and the V segment lost 2 bases, leaving 10 bases of the junction unmatched. Germline values: CDR1 MNHEY, CDR2 SVGAGI. The CDR3 sequence is 17 residues long. The CDR3 DNA is TGTGCCAGCAGTTACCAATCTAGCGGGATAGATCCCTACGAGCAGTACTTC. Translation gives CASSYQSSGIDPYEQYF.

The table lists this clonotype with a few counts. The chain joins TRBV6-1 to TRBJ2-1; TRBD1 is a possible D gene (6 bases). Trimming cost V 6 bases and J 3 bases, with 18 bases left between them. The length of the CDR3 is 16 residues. Germline CDR1 is MNHNS and CDR2 is SASEGT. In DNA, the CDR3 is TGTGCCAGCAGGGAGACAGGCAGTTACCGCTACAATGAGCAGTTCTTC. Protein sequence: CASRETGSYRYNEQFF.

This clonotype was seen only a few times. The V gene is TRBV7-3, the J gene TRBJ2-6; D unresolved. Germline CDR1 reads SGHTA; CDR2 reads FQGTGA. V lost 4 bases, J lost 4 bases, and 8 bases lay in between. There are 14 residues in the CDR3. The CDR3 DNA sequence: TGTGCCAGCAGCTCGGTGGTAGGGGCCAACGTCCTGACTTTC. Translated: CASSSVVGANVLTF.

The V and J genes are TRBV5-5 and TRBJ2-7; 7 bases fit TRBD1. CDR1 SGHKS and CDR2 YYEKEE come from the germline V gene (reference sequence). The V segment lost 3 bases and the J segment 2 bases; nucleotides outside the gene matches: 8. CDR3 length equals 15 residues. CDR3 sequence: CASSSPGQRTYEQYF. CDR3 DNA: TGTGCCAGCAGCTCACCGGGACAGAGAACCTACGAGCAGTACTTC.